This T cell receptor beta chain appears in the sequencing data of a study of T cells after yellow fever vaccination. Turning to the study itself: The SMART-Seq v4 Ultra Low Input method served to prepare the low-cell-number fractions.

UMIs were added to TCR cDNA along with a universal primer site when it was made by 5'RACE template switching. TCRdb ran MiXCR on the 5' RACE reads and lists one entry per CDR3 protein. The sample has 450,000 to 550,000 distinct CDR3 sequences; about a fifth are singletons. Details on this clonotype: No antigen is known for it.

Whole-study findings and limits: Clones from primary vaccination mostly reappeared after the booster (approximately 95% CD4, approximately 86% CD8). FACS-sorted repertoires might harbor abundant contaminating clonotypes from the bulk population.

The source was PBMCs, collected 15 days after the yellow fever booster vaccination. The source is a man aged 25 to 45 who received the YFV17D yellow fever vaccine.

The CDR3 protein is CASSHLAVPYEQYF. The CDR3 DNA reads as TGTGCCAGCAGCCACCTAGCGGTCCCCTACGAGCAGTACTTC. This chain uses TRBV3-1 with TRBJ2-7; TRBD2 matches at 7 bases. There are 14 residues in the CDR3. V was clipped by 3 bases and J by 2 bases; unmatched bases: 4. The germline gives CDR1 LGHDT, CDR2 YNNKEL (reference sequence).